This TCR beta chain derives from a study of T cell responses to AZD1222 COVID-19 vaccine. Study summary: Second doses that came at about 4 or about 12 weeks were put together.

With respect to this clone: The antigen remains undetermined.

General study findings and limits: White British donors predominated, females outnumbered males, and clonal diversity was possibly underestimated. An increase in Spike-specific TCR breadth and depth was observed after two AZD1222 doses.

The germline CDR1 and CDR2 sequences are SGHVS and FQNEAQ. This CDR3 has 16 amino acids. Trimming pared 7 bases from V and 2 bases from J, leaving 19 bases between. Sequencing used immunoSEQ multiplex PCR; TCRdb keeps in-frame clones, though not all of them. The sample shows some 58,000 clones, approximately 88% of them seen only once. The sample consisted of peripheral blood, taken on day 0 of AZD1222 vaccination. This chain links TRBV7-8 with TRBJ2-3, with D perhaps TRBD1 (5 bases). The receptor comes from an adult in good health. The chain's CDR3 is CASTPGWGQPTDTQYF. In nucleotides, the CDR3 is TGTGCCAGCACCCCCGGGTGGGGCCAGCCCACAGATACGCAGTATTTT.